The present TCR beta chain was sequenced within a study of T cell changes during pregnancy in multiple sclerosis. The V segment lost 6 bases and the J segment 5 bases; nucleotides outside the gene matches: 8. Germline V lookup: CDR1 SEHNR, CDR2 FQNEAQ (reference sequence). The CDR3 is 14 amino acids. Only in-frame clones appear in the TCRdb table, and some are missing; sequencing was by immunoSEQ multiplex PCR. The repertoire holds some 58,000 clones, with approximately 96% as singletons. The V gene is TRBV7-9, the J gene TRBJ2-7; 9 bases align to TRBD1. The TCR originated in a female donor with multiple sclerosis, enrolled in a pregnancy study. The source material was CD8+ T cells from peripheral blood mononuclear cells, sampled after pregnancy. CDR3 nucleotides: TGTGCCAGCAGTCCCGGGACAGGGAAAGACGAGCAGTACTTC. Its protein is CASSPGTGKDEQYF. Full variable domain (remainder filled in from reference TRBV7-9 and TRBJ2-7): DTGVSQNPRHKITKRGQNVTFRCDPISEHNRLYWYRQTLGQGPEFLTYFQNEAQLEKSRLLSDRFSAERPKGSFSTLEIQRTEQGDSAMYLCASSPGTGKDEQYFGPGTRLTVT.